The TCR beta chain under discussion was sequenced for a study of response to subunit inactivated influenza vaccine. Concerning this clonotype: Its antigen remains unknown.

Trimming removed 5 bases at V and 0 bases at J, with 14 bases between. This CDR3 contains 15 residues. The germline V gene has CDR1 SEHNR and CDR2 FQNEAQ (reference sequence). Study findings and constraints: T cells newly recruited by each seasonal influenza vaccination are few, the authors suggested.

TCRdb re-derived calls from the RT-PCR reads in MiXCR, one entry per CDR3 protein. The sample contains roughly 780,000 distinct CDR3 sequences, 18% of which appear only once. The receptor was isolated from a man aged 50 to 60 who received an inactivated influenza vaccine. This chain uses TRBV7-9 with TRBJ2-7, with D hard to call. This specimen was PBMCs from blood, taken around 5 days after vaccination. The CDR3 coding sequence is TGTGCCAGCAGCCCCCTTTATGTAAGCTCCTACGAGCAGTACTTC. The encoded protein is CASSPLYVSSYEQYF.